This TCR beta chain was observed in a study of CD8 T cells in Susac syndrome. A quantity of roughly 0.5 to 1 ug RNA underwent reverse transcription using random hexamers. Via MiXCR, TCRdb re-called the immunoSEQ multiplex PCR reads, giving one row per CDR3 protein. The sample contains around 170,000 distinct CDR3 sequences, 85% to 95% of which appear only once. Trimming left V 6 bases short and J 1 base short, with 24 bases between. CDR3 length equals 18 residues. Germline-derived CDR1 and CDR2 are PRHDT and FYEKMQ (reference sequence). The origin of this receptor is a human donor with Susac syndrome. The chain links TRBV13 to TRBJ1-1; tentatively, D is TRBD1 (5 bases). Sequencing was carried out using CD8+ T cells from PBMCs. CDR3 coding DNA: TGTGCCAGCAGTCTTAAGGTCGGGGGGGTTGGTTCGAACACTGAAGCTTTCTTT. Its protein product is CASSLKVGGVGSNTEAFF. The entire variable domain, with the rest obtained from reference TRBV13 and TRBJ1-1, is as follows: AAGVIQSPRHLIKEKRETATLKCYPIPRHDTVYWYQQGPGQDPQFLISFYEKMQSDKGSIPDRFSAQQFSDYHSELNMSSLELGDSALYFCASSLKVGGVGSNTEAFFGQGTRLTVV.